Listed below are T cell receptor beta chains from one sample, sequenced in a study of blood T cells in healthy people across ages. TCRdb reanalysed the 5' RACE reads using MiXCR and keeps one entry per CDR3 protein. This sample yields some 850,000 distinct CDR3 sequences, of which around a quarter are seen a single time; about 3% belongs to the top ten. These data also formed part of another study, on T cells of mothers and their children.

The sample was blood. The receptors originated from a boy aged 5 to 17 in good health. Both conserved end residues are part of each CDR3. Each record gives: CDR3 length, J gene, clone size, D gene, V gene, CDR3 DNA, CDR3 protein. D genes are given only for firm matches. For some rows the clone size is stated as once, few or many, or as a class when expanded; others skip it.

>17|TRBJ2-1|.|TRBD2|TRBV18
TGTGCCAGCTCACCGAGGACTAGCGGGGGGGTCTACAATGAGCAGTTCTTC
CASSPRTSGGVYNEQFF
>14|TRBJ2-5|.|TRBD2|TRBV2
TGTGCCAGCAGCCCCGGACTAGACATAGAGACCCAGTACTTC
CASSPGLDIETQYF
>15|TRBJ1-4|.|.|TRBV10-3
TGTGCCATCAGTCAGAGGTTGGGGCGAGGTGAAAAACTGTTTTTT
CAISQRLGRGEKLFF
>15|TRBJ2-4|few|.|TRBV1
TGCACCAGCAGCCCTCGGGGCTTGGGCAAAAACATTCAGTACTTC
CTSSPRGLGKNIQYF
>16|TRBJ2-4|.|TRBD2|TRBV4-1
TGCGCCAGCAGCCAAGTATTAGCGGGGACCAAAAACATTCAGTACTTC
CASSQVLAGTKNIQYF
>14|TRBJ2-7|.|TRBD2|TRBV9
TGTGCCAGCAGCGTAGGGACTAGCGGCTACGAGCAGTACTTC
CASSVGTSGYEQYF
>18|TRBJ2-1|.|TRBD2|TRBV5-5
TGTGCCAGCAGCTTGGGACTAGCGGGGGGCCTCTCCTACAATGAGCAGTTCTTC
CASSLGLAGGLSYNEQFF
>15|TRBJ2-7|.|.|TRBV4-1
TGCGCCAGCAGCCAAGTCGGCAGTAACTCCTACGAGCAGTACTTC
CASSQVGSNSYEQYF
>17|TRBJ2-5|.|.|TRBV29-1
TGCAGCGTTGAAGATCCAGGGACCCCCGCGCCCCAAGAGACCCAGTACTTC
CSVEDPGTPAPQETQYF
>19|TRBJ2-3|few|TRBD2|TRBV5-1
TGCGCCAGCAGCTTGGTCGGGGTAGCGGGACCGCTAAGCACAGATACGCAGTATTTT
CASSLVGVAGPLSTDTQYF
>13|TRBJ1-2|.|.|TRBV6-2/TRBV6-3
TGTGCCAGCGCTGAGGGTTCAAGCTATGGCTACACCTTC
CASAEGSSYGYTF
>14|TRBJ2-2|.|TRBD2|TRBV12-3/TRBV12-4
TGTGCCAGCAGTTTCCGGGGGGTGACCGGGGAGCTGTTTTTT
CASSFRGVTGELFF
>14|TRBJ2-7|few|TRBD1|TRBV20-1
TGCAGTGCCCGCGGACAGGGGGCGACCTACGAGCAGTACTTC
CSARGQGATYEQYF
>14|TRBJ1-3|.|TRBD1|TRBV19
TGTGCCAGCGCAAGACAGGGACAAGGAAACACCATATATTTT
CASARQGQGNTIYF
>14|TRBJ2-7|few|.|TRBV5-5
TGTGCCAGCAGCTTGGAGGTCAGGTGGGACGAGCAGTACTTC
CASSLEVRWDEQYF
>14|TRBJ1-2|few|.|TRBV6-5
TGTGCCAGCAGTCCGCAGGCGGGTTACTATGGCTACACCTTC
CASSPQAGYYGYTF
>16|TRBJ2-1|.|.|TRBV12-3/TRBV12-4
TGTACCAGCAGTCGCCCGGACTGGAGCTCCTACAATGAGCAGTTCTTC
CTSSRPDWSSYNEQFF
>15|TRBJ2-7|.|TRBD1|TRBV2
TGTGCCAGCAGTGAAGCGGGACAGGGTCCGTCCGAGCAGTACTTC
CASSEAGQGPSEQYF
>14|TRBJ1-5|.|.|TRBV20-1
TGCAGTGCCATTACAGGAAATAGCAATCAGCCCCAGCATTTT
CSAITGNSNQPQHF
>13|TRBJ1-2|few|TRBD1|TRBV13
TGTGCCAGCAGGGCCGGGACAGGGGGTGGCTACACCTTC
CASRAGTGGGYTF
>14|TRBJ2-1|.|.|TRBV11-2
TGTGCCAGCAGCTTAGGGCAGACCAGGGGTGAGCAGTTCTTC
CASSLGQTRGEQFF
>15|TRBJ2-7|.|.|TRBV7-9
TGTGCCAGCAGCTTAGTCGGCATGAGGGCCTACGAGCAGTACTTC
CASSLVGMRAYEQYF
>15|TRBJ1-4|.|.|TRBV7-9
TGTGCCAGCAGCCCCCTAACCGGGTCCCCTGAAAAACTGTTTTTT
CASSPLTGSPEKLFF
>11|TRBJ1-4|few|.|TRBV6-2/TRBV6-3
TGTGCCGGATACGGGGCTGAAAAACTGTTTTTT
CAGYGAEKLFF
>14|TRBJ2-4|.|TRBD1|TRBV7-9
TGTGCCAGCAGCAGTGGGACAGTAAAAAACATTCAGCACTTC
CASSSGTVKNIQHF
>12|TRBJ2-7|.|.|TRBV5-1
TGCGCCAGCAGCCTCAGGGCGGGGGAGCAGTACTTC
CASSLRAGEQYF
>15|TRBJ2-1|.|TRBD2|TRBV7-8
TGTGCCAGCAGCGAGATAGCGGGCTCCTACAATGAGCAGTTCTTC
CASSEIAGSYNEQFF
>15|TRBJ1-3|few|TRBD1|TRBV19
TGTGCCACCGAGACAGGGCGGGCTCATGGAAATACCATATATTTT
CATETGRAHGNTIYF